A single sample is the source of the 20 T cell receptor beta chains below, sequenced in a study of T-cell memory formation after mild COVID-19. MiXCR, applied by TCRdb to the 5' RACE reads, yields one record per CDR3 protein. The repertoire holds 400,000 to 450,000 distinct CDR3 sequences, with more than 15% as singletons. Material for sequencing was PBMCs or a T cell subset sorted from them (not recorded which). All receptors derive from a man younger than 35 who had mild COVID-19 (a few samples of this study predate the infection). Cell type and time point are not known.

This chain links TRBV18 with TRBJ1-4; D unresolved. V dropped 3 bases and J dropped 8 bases, with 7 bases sitting between them. This CDR3 has 12 residues. Per germline, CDR1 KGHSH and CDR2 LQKENI. The CDR3 loop reads CASSPFTEKLFF. The CDR3 bases are TGTGCCAGCTCACCCTTTACGGAAAAACTGTTTTTT.

This clonotype was observed a handful of times. The chain couples TRBV2 to TRBJ2-1, with 7 bases lining up with TRBD2. The CDR3 is 14 residues long. V lost 7 bases, J lost 10 bases, and 13 bases stayed unmatched. Germline V gene data show CDR1 as SNHLY and CDR2 as FYNNEI. The CDR3 sequence is CASTRTYTSVEQFF. Here the CDR3 DNA reads TGTGCCAGCACCAGAACATACACTAGCGTCGAGCAGTTCTTC.

J is TRBJ1-1 and V is TRBV7-2; the D is unclear. The ends were cut back, 1 base at V and 1 base at J, with 7 bases in the middle. The CDR3 extends over 14 amino acids. Germline V gene data show CDR1 as SGHTA and CDR2 as FQGNSA. CDR3 protein: CASSLEFGNTEAFF. The CDR3 DNA sequence: TGTGCCAGCAGCTTAGAGTTCGGGAACACTGAAGCTTTCTTT.

In its sample, this clonotype was seen many times. This sequence joins TRBV12-3 or TRBV12-4 and TRBJ2-2; D is unclear. V was trimmed by 2 bases and J by 0 bases, leaving 7 bases between them. The CDR3 totals 15 residues. The CDR3 loop is CASSLRAANTGELFF. The DNA of the CDR3 is TGTGCCAGCAGTTTACGGGCAGCGAACACCGGGGAGCTGTTTTTT.

This clonotype has a handful of counts. The chain has TRBV6-6 and TRBJ2-5; 7 bases fit TRBD1. Germline CDR1 is MNHNY and CDR2 is SVGAGI (reference sequence). The CDR3 has 12 residues. The J segment lost 5 bases and the V segment lost 7 bases, leaving 4 bases of the junction unmatched. The CDR3 loop is CASTQGRETQYF. CDR3 bases: TGTGCCAGCACACAGGGGCGTGAGACCCAGTACTTC.

This clonotype was seen repeatedly, ten times or more. V and J are TRBV10-3 and TRBJ2-5; D gene ambiguous. Deletions cut 6 bases from V and 3 bases from J, with 8 bases between. This CDR3 has 12 residues. The germline CDR1 and CDR2 sequences are ENHRY and SYGVKD. The CDR3 bases are TGTGCCATCAGGGGCAGCGAAGAGACCCAGTACTTC. It yields the protein CAIRGSEETQYF.

The V gene is TRBV7-6, the J gene TRBJ2-3; the match to TRBD2 covers 14 bases. The CDR3 sequence is 17 residues long. Trimming cost V 5 bases and J 0 bases; bases outside gene matches: 4. Germline V gives CDR1 SGHVS, CDR2 FNYEAQ. CDR3 loop: CASSRRLAGGSTDTQYF. CDR3 nucleotides: TGTGCCAGCAGCCGAAGACTAGCGGGGGGGAGCACAGATACGCAGTATTTT.

V and J are TRBV6-5 and TRBJ2-3, with no clear D. This CDR3 is built from 14 residues. In germline, CDR1 is MNHEY, CDR2 SVGAGI. V was cut by 6 bases and J by 0 bases, with 10 bases left in between. The CDR3 loop reads CASRQMESTDTQYF. Here the CDR3 DNA reads TGTGCCAGCAGACAAATGGAAAGCACAGATACGCAGTATTTT.

This sequence joins TRBV11-1 and TRBJ2-7; D is possibly TRBD1 or TRBD2 (5 bases each). Germline V lookup: CDR1 SGHAT, CDR2 FQDESV (reference sequence). The V gene lost 1 base and the J gene lost 1 base, with 11 bases spanning the gap. The CDR3 covers 15 residues. CDR3 region: CASSLDRDRSYEQYF. CDR3 in DNA: TGTGCCAGCAGCTTAGACCGGGACCGATCCTACGAGCAGTACTTC.

This clonotype was seen more than once but under ten times. The chain employs TRBV5-6 and TRBJ2-2; D might be TRBD1 (5 bases). The CDR3 sequence is 16 residues long. Trimming removed 1 base from V and 2 bases from J, with 12 bases in between. The V gene's germline CDR1 is SGHDT and CDR2 YYEEEE. CDR3 sequence (DNA): TGTGCCAGCAGCTTGATGCAGGGTCACAACACCGGGGAGCTGTTTTTT. Amino acids: CASSLMQGHNTGELFF.

The rearrangement links TRBV5-1 to TRBJ2-7, with a weak D call TRBD1 (6 bases). The V end lost 5 bases, the J end lost 5 bases, and 14 bases lay between the germline ends. The CDR3 consists of 13 residues. The germline CDR1 and CDR2 sequences are SGHRS and YFSETQ. CDR3: CASRLGTGHEQYV. Written as DNA, the CDR3 is TGCGCCAGCAGACTGGGCACAGGGCACGAGCAGTACGTC.

The rearrangement joins TRBV2 to TRBJ2-2; D might be TRBD1 (6 bases). Looked up from germline, CDR1 is SNHLY and CDR2 is FYNNEI. V was clipped by 2 bases and J by 7 bases, with 11 bases between them. CDR3 length: 14 residues. The CDR3, as DNA: TGTGCCAGCAGTGAAACAGGGTCGGACGGGGAGCTGTTTTTT. Translated, it gives CASSETGSDGELFF.

This clonotype was found a few times. The chain has TRBV20-1 and TRBJ1-2, with a weak D call TRBD1 (6 bases). Germline V lookup: CDR1 DFQATT, CDR2 SNEGSKA (reference sequence). The V and J ends lost 4 bases and 2 bases respectively, with 11 bases between them. The CDR3 has 13 amino acids. CDR3: CSAMGHLNYGYTF. CDR3 sequence (DNA): TGCAGTGCTATGGGACACCTGAACTATGGCTACACCTTC.

This clonotype was seen more than once but under ten times. The gene calls are TRBV4-1 and TRBJ1-5, with unresolved D. CDR1 is MGHRA and CDR2 is YSYEKL in the germline V gene. The CDR3 has 15 residues. V dropped 3 bases and J dropped 0 bases, with 9 bases sitting between them. The CDR3: CASSHRGVSNQPQHF. The CDR3 nucleotides read TGCGCCAGCAGCCATCGGGGAGTTAGCAATCAGCCCCAGCATTTT.

This clonotype was detected only a few times. The gene calls are TRBV28 and TRBJ1-5; the D gene is possibly TRBD1 (6 bases). The V and J ends lost 6 bases and 4 bases respectively, with 16 bases between them. The CDR3 sequence is 15 residues long. CDR1 MDHEN and CDR2 SYDVKM come from the germline V gene. The CDR3 sequence is CASSLQGWGNQPQHF. The CDR3, as DNA: TGTGCCAGCAGCTTACAGGGCTGGGGGAATCAGCCCCAGCATTTT. The variable domain in full, with the rest retrieved from reference TRBV28 and TRBJ1-5, is DVKVTQSSRYLVKRTGEKVFLECVQDMDHENMFWYRQDPGLGLRLIYFSYDVKMKEKGDIPEGYSVSREKKERFSLILESASTNQTSMYLCASSLQGWGNQPQHFGDGTRLSIL.

The table lists this clonotype with a few counts. The chain is built from TRBV5-1 and TRBJ2-3, with no clear D. Trimming pared 5 bases from V and 1 base from J, leaving 17 bases between. Per germline, CDR1 SGHRS and CDR2 YFSETQ. The CDR3 has 16 residues. CDR3 bases: TGCGCCAGCAGTCAAGGTCGGGCGGTTGGCACAGATACGCAGTATTTT. Translating it yields CASSQGRAVGTDTQYF.

This chain uses TRBV19 with TRBJ1-2; TRBD1 might be the D (5 bases). Germline V gene data show CDR1 as LNHDA and CDR2 as SQIVND (reference sequence). Between the trimmed V and J ends, which lost 6 bases and 5 bases, there was a span of 13 bases. This CDR3 is 13 amino acids long. CDR3 sequence: CASSPGTLYGYTF. CDR3 nucleotide sequence: TGTGCCAGTAGCCCCGGGACCCTTTATGGCTACACCTTC.

This clonotype has a count of ten or more. The chain links TRBV7-9 to TRBJ2-5; the D is unclear. The germline CDR1 and CDR2 sequences are SEHNR and FQNEAQ (reference sequence). The CDR3 runs 11 residues. V was clipped by 5 bases and J by 2 bases, with 3 bases between them. DNA of the CDR3: TGTGCCAGCAGCATTCAAGAGACCCAGTACTTC. Its protein product is CASSIQETQYF.

In its sample, this clonotype was seen many times. The rearrangement links TRBV6-2 or TRBV6-3 to TRBJ2-7; 8 bases agree with TRBD1. Per germline, CDR1 MNHEY and CDR2 SVGEGT. CDR3 length: 13 amino acids. Unmatched junction bases numbered 6, after V lost 5 bases and J lost 6 bases. The CDR3 protein is CASSRTGLSEQYF. The CDR3 region has the DNA TGTGCCAGCAGTCGGACAGGGCTCTCCGAGCAGTACTTC.

The V call is TRBV20-1, the J call TRBJ1-1; 9 bases fit TRBD1. The germline gives CDR1 DFQATT, CDR2 SNEGSKA (reference sequence). Unmatched junction bases numbered 9, after V lost 5 bases and J lost 8 bases. The CDR3 is 13 amino acids. The CDR3 nucleotides read TGCAGTGCTTACCGGGACAGGGTTTCGGAAGCTTTCTTT. Its translation is CSAYRDRVSEAFF.